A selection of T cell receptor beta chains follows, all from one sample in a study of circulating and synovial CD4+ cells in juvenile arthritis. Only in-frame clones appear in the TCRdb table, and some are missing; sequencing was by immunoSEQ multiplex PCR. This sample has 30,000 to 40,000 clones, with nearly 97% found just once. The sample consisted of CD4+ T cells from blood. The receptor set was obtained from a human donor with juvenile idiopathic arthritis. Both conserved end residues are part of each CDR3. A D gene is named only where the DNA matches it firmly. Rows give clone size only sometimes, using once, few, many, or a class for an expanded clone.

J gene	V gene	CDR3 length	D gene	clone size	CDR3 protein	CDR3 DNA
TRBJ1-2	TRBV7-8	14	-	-	CASSLSGGIYGYTF	TGTGCCAGCAGCTTAAGTGGGGGGATCTATGGCTACACCTTC
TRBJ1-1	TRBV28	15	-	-	CASSPHRTGWTEAFF	TGTGCCAGCAGTCCGCACCGAACAGGGTGGACTGAAGCTTTCTTT
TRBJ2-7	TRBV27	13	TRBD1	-	CASSRQGPYEQYF	TGTGCCAGCAGTAGACAGGGGCCCTACGAGCAGTACTTC
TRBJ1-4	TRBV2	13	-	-	CASSERLKEKLFF	TGTGCCAGCAGTGAGAGGCTGAAAGAAAAACTGTTTTTT
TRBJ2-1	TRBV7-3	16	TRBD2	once	CASSWGRPGTSNEQFF	TGTGCCAGCAGCTGGGGTCGGCCCGGGACTAGCAATGAGCAGTTCTTC
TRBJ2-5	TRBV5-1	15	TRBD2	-	CASSLLAGVKETQYF	TGCGCCAGCAGCTTACTAGCGGGAGTGAAGGAGACCCAGTACTTC
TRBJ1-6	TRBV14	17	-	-	CASSSRALGAYNSPLHF	TGTGCCAGCAGCTCCCGAGCCCTAGGCGCCTATAATTCACCCCTCCACTTT
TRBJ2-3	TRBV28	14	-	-	CASSLPLKSDTQYF	TGTGCCAGCAGTTTACCACTGAAATCAGATACGCAGTATTTT
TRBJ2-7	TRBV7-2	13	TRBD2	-	CASSHGRAYEQYF	TGTGCCAGCAGCCACGGGAGGGCCTACGAGCAGTACTTC
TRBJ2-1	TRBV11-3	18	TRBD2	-	CASSLVPLRGSGAVEQFF	TGTGCCAGCAGCTTAGTTCCTCTTCGCGGGAGCGGCGCGGTTGAGCAGTTCTTC
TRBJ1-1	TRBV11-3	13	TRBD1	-	CASSFDRDTEAFF	TGTGCCAGCAGCTTCGACAGGGACACTGAAGCTTTCTTT
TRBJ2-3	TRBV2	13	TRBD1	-	CASSGGSTDTQYF	TGTGCCAGTTCAGGGGGAAGCACAGATACGCAGTATTTT
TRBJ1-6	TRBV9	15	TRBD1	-	CASSSRQGWGSPLHF	TGTGCCAGCAGCTCCCGACAGGGTTGGGGTTCACCCCTCCACTTT
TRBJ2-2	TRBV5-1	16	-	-	CATTPDSRGETGELFF	TGCGCCACCACCCCGGACTCCCGTGGCGAGACCGGGGAGCTGTTTTTT
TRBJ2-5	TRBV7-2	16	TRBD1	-	CASSWGRDRGLETQYF	TGTGCCAGCAGCTGGGGGCGGGACAGGGGGCTCGAGACCCAGTACTTC
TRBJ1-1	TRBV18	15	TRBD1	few	CASSDRQGGYTEAFF	TGTGCCAGCTCGGACCGACAGGGAGGCTACACTGAAGCTTTCTTT
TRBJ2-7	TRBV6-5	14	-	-	CASSYSSSPYEQYF	TGTGCCAGCAGTTACTCGAGCTCCCCCTACGAGCAGTACTTC
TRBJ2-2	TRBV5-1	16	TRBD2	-	CASSPPGGEVTGELFF	TGCGCCAGCAGCCCCCCGGGGGGGGAAGTCACCGGGGAGCTGTTTTTT
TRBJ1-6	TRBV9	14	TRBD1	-	CASSKRQGTSPLHF	TGTGCCAGCAGCAAAAGACAGGGGACGTCACCCCTCCACTTT
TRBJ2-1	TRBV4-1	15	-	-	CASSQDGTTYNEQFF	TGCGCCAGCAGCCAAGACGGGACAACCTACAATGAGCAGTTCTTC
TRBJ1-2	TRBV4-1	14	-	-	CASSQVAGVSGYTF	TGCGCCAGCAGCCAAGTCGCAGGGGTGAGCGGCTACACCTTC
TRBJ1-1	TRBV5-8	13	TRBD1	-	CASLEQGITEAFF	TGTGCCAGCCTCGAACAGGGGATCACTGAAGCTTTCTTT
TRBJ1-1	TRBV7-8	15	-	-	CASSLIQASGLEAFF	TGTGCCAGCAGCTTAATCCAGGCCTCTGGCCTAGAAGCTTTCTTT
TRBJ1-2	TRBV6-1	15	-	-	CASSENPRVFYGYTF	TGTGCCAGCAGTGAAAATCCGAGAGTTTTTTATGGCTACACCTTC
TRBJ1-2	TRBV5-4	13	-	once	CASSLTGGHGYTF	TGTGCCAGCAGCTTGACAGGTGGGCATGGCTACACCTTC
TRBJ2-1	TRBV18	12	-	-	CASSGGRAPRLF	TGTGCCAGCTCAGGGGGCCGGGCCCCAAGGCTCTTC
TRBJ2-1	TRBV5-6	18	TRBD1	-	CASSRQGRQRASYNEQFF	TGTGCCAGCAGCAGACAGGGGCGGCAGCGGGCCTCCTACAATGAGCAGTTCTTC
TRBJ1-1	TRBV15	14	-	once	CATSRASGNTEAFF	TGTGCCACCAGCAGAGCGAGCGGGAACACTGAAGCTTTCTTT
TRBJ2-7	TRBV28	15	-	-	CASSPPISDSYEQYF	TGTGCCAGCAGTCCCCCCATTTCAGACTCCTACGAGCAGTACTTC
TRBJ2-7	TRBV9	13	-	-	CASSEGPFYEQYF	TGTGCCAGCAGCGAGGGGCCCTTCTACGAGCAGTACTTC
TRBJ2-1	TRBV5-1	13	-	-	CASSLTTSSLQFF	TGCGCCAGCAGCTTAACTACTTCTAGCCTACAGTTCTTC
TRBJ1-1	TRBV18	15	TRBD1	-	CASSPRTGENTEAFF	TGTGCCAGCTCACCACGGACAGGGGAAAACACTGAAGCTTTCTTT
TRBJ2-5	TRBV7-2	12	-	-	CASSLTRETQYF	TGTGCCAGCAGCTTAACCAGGGAGACCCAGTACTTC
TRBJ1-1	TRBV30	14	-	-	CAWSAPRGNTEAFF	TGTGCCTGGAGTGCCCCCAGGGGGAACACTGAAGCTTTCTTT
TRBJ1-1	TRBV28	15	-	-	CASSFPGLGNTEAFF	TGTGCCAGCAGTTTCCCAGGGTTGGGCAACACTGAAGCTTTCTTT
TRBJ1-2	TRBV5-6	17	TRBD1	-	CASSLGTGGRVGYGYTF	TGTGCCAGCAGCCTAGGGACAGGTGGTAGGGTGGGCTATGGCTACACCTTC
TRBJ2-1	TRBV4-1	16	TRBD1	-	CASSQGIPKGAYEQFF	TGCGCCAGCAGCCAAGGGATTCCAAAGGGGGCCTATGAGCAGTTCTTC
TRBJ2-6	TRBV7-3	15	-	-	CASSLWRGGANVLTF	TGTGCCAGCAGCTTATGGCGAGGTGGGGCCAACGTCCTGACTTTC
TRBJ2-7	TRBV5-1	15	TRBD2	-	CASRPGLAGAYEQYF	TGCGCCAGCAGGCCGGGACTAGCGGGAGCCTACGAGCAGTACTTC
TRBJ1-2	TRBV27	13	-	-	CASSSGRGYGYTF	TGTGCCAGCAGTTCCGGACGGGGGTATGGCTACACCTTC
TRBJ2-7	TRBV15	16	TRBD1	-	CATSRDRGLRTYEQYF	TGTGCCACCAGCAGAGACAGGGGGCTGCGGACCTACGAGCAGTACTTC
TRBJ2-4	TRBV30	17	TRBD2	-	CAWSNTRTSGGKNIQYF	TGTGCCTGGAGCAATACCAGGACTAGCGGAGGCAAAAACATTCAGTACTTC
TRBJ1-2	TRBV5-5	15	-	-	CASSLATGRNYGYTF	TGTGCCAGCAGCTTGGCAACAGGACGGAACTATGGCTACACCTTC
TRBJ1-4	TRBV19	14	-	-	CASTARRGWEKLFF	TGTGCCAGTACTGCCCGTCGGGGATGGGAAAAACTGTTTTTT
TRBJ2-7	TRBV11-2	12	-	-	CASSQTPYEQYF	TGTGCCAGCAGCCAAACTCCCTACGAGCAGTACTTC
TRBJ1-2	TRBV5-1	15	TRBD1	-	CASGETGGAVYGYTF	TGCGCCAGCGGGGAAACAGGGGGCGCGGTCTATGGCTACACCTTC
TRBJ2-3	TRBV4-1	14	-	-	CASSLGRVTDTQYF	TGCGCCAGCAGCCTGGGCAGGGTGACGGATACGCAGTATTTT
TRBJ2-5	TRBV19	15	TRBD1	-	CASSPWQGRGETQYF	TGTGCCAGTAGTCCCTGGCAGGGCAGGGGGGAGACCCAGTACTTC
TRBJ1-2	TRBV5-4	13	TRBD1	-	CASRAQGARGYTF	TGTGCCAGCAGGGCACAGGGGGCACGTGGCTACACCTTC
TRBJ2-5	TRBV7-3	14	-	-	CASSPAVGTKTQYF	TGTGCCAGCAGCCCGGCCGTCGGTACTAAGACCCAGTACTTC
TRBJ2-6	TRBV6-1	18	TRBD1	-	CASSEGGQGPSGANVLTF	TGTGCCAGCAGTGAAGGGGGACAGGGCCCCTCTGGGGCCAACGTCCTGACTTTC
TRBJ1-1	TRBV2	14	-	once	CASTYVSENTEAFF	TGTGCCAGCACCTACGTGAGTGAGAACACTGAAGCTTTCTTT
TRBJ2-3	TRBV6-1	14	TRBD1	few	CASRMDRGGDTQYF	TGTGCCAGCAGGATGGACAGGGGAGGAGATACGCAGTATTTT
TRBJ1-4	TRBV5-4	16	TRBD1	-	CASSRDRGATNEKLFF	TGTGCCAGCAGTCGGGACAGGGGGGCAACTAATGAAAAACTGTTTTTT
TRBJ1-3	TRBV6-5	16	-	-	CASSYGRRGSGNTIYF	TGTGCCAGCAGTTACGGGAGACGGGGCTCTGGAAACACCATATATTTT